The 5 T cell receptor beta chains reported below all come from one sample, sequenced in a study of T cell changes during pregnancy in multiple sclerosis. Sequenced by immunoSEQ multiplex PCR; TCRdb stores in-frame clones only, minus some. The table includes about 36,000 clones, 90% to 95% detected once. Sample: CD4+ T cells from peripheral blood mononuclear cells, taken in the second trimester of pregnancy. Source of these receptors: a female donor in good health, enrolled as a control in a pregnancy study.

The CDR3 bases are TGTGCCAGCAGCTGGACAGGCTCTGGAAACACCATATATTTT. It is translated as CASSWTGSGNTIYF. The chain has TRBV5-4 and TRBJ1-3; 7 bases map to TRBD1. Germline values: CDR1 SGHNT, CDR2 YYREEE (reference sequence). V lost 3 bases, J lost 0 bases, and 0 bases stayed unmatched. This CDR3 spans 14 amino acids.

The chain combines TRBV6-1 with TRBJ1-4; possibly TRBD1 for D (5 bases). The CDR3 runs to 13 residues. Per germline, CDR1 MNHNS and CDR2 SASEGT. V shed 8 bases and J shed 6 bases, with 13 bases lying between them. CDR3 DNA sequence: TGTGCCAGCGCGGGGGGGTTCGATGAAAAACTGTTTTTT. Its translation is CASAGGFDEKLFF.

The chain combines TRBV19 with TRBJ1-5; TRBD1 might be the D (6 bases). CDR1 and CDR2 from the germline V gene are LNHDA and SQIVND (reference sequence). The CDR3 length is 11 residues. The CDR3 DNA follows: TGTGCAGCAGGGGTCAATCAGCCCCAGCATTTT. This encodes CAAGVNQPQHF.

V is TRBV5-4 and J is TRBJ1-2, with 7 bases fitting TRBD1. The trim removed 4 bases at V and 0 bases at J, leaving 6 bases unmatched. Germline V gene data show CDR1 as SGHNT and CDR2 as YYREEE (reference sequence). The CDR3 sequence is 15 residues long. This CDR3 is CASSPGTATNYGYTF. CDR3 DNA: TGTGCCAGCAGCCCTGGGACAGCAACTAACTATGGCTACACCTTC. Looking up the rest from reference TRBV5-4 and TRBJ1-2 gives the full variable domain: ETGVTQSPTHLIKTRGQQVTLRCSSQSGHNTVSWYQQALGQGPQFIFQYYREEENGRGNFPPRFSGLQFPNYSSELNVNALELDDSALYLCASSPGTATNYGYTFGSGTRLTVV.

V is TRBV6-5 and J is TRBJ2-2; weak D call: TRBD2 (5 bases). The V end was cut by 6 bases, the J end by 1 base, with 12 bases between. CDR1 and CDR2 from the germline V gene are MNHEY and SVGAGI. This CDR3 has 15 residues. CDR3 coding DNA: TGTGCCAGCAGCCCCGGCGGAGGGAACACCGGGGAGCTGTTTTTT. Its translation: CASSPGGGNTGELFF.